The rows below give T cell receptor beta chains drawn from one sample of a study of T-cell reconstitution after alpha-beta-depleted transplantation in children. MiXCR, applied by TCRdb to the PCR reads, yields one record per CDR3 protein. The table shows 150,000 to 250,000 distinct CDR3 sequences, with roughly 15% occurring only once. The sequencing here drew on PBMCs from the stem cell graft donor, taken from the stem cell graft. The receptors were gathered from a human donor who donated a stem cell graft to a child with acute lymphoblastic leukemia. Each CDR3 is given with its conserved first and last residue. Some rows mark clone size as missing; the rest say once, few, many or name a class of expanded clone.

cdr3_aa: CASSPGGGWNTEAFF; j_call: TRBJ1-1; v_call: TRBV6-1; clone_size: many
cdr3_aa: CASSQDVNRNEKLFF; j_call: TRBJ1-4; v_call: TRBV14; clone_size: few
cdr3_aa: CASSLAGTDNEQFF; j_call: TRBJ2-1; v_call: TRBV5-1; clone_size: many
cdr3_aa: CASNFGTSPGGTQYF; j_call: TRBJ2-5; v_call: TRBV12-3/TRBV12-4; clone_size: many
cdr3_aa: CATREAWTGPNGYTF; j_call: TRBJ1-2; v_call: TRBV19; clone_size: few
cdr3_aa: CASSLALRTDTQYF; j_call: TRBJ2-3; v_call: TRBV11-2; clone_size: NA
cdr3_aa: CAINRGLLQQYF; j_call: TRBJ2-7; v_call: TRBV19; clone_size: many
cdr3_aa: CASGRLAGADEQYF; j_call: TRBJ2-7; v_call: TRBV5-1; clone_size: many
cdr3_aa: CASSLGTFSLYGYTF; j_call: TRBJ1-2; v_call: TRBV12-3/TRBV12-4; clone_size: many
cdr3_aa: CAISLAGQETQYF; j_call: TRBJ2-5; v_call: TRBV10-3; clone_size: few
cdr3_aa: CASSPRGRGQVNEQFF; j_call: TRBJ2-1; v_call: TRBV12-3/TRBV12-4; clone_size: many
cdr3_aa: CASSLGTGETQYF; j_call: TRBJ2-5; v_call: TRBV5-4; clone_size: many
cdr3_aa: CASSLGQLRETQYF; j_call: TRBJ2-5; v_call: TRBV28; clone_size: many
cdr3_aa: CATSRDYRQGGKLFF; j_call: TRBJ1-4; v_call: TRBV15; clone_size: many
cdr3_aa: CASSPPPEQFF; j_call: TRBJ2-1; v_call: TRBV7-9; clone_size: NA
cdr3_aa: CASNKLADTDTQYF; j_call: TRBJ2-3; v_call: TRBV12-3/TRBV12-4; clone_size: many
cdr3_aa: CSASRSGEADTQYF; j_call: TRBJ2-3; v_call: TRBV20-1; clone_size: many
cdr3_aa: CASSSWERGMNTEAFF; j_call: TRBJ1-1; v_call: TRBV5-1; clone_size: many
cdr3_aa: CASSLGQGEGYGYTF; j_call: TRBJ1-2; v_call: TRBV5-6; clone_size: many
cdr3_aa: CASRYGTSYEQYF; j_call: TRBJ2-7; v_call: TRBV11-2; clone_size: many
cdr3_aa: CSGKTGGNQPQHF; j_call: TRBJ1-5; v_call: TRBV20-1; clone_size: many
cdr3_aa: CASSPGLAQDTQYF; j_call: TRBJ2-3; v_call: TRBV5-4; clone_size: NA
cdr3_aa: CASSPLPIEKNQPQHF; j_call: TRBJ1-5; v_call: TRBV18; clone_size: few
cdr3_aa: CASSDHQETQYF; j_call: TRBJ2-5; v_call: TRBV6-1; clone_size: NA
cdr3_aa: CASSLLTSTDSPHKTQYF; j_call: TRBJ2-5; v_call: TRBV28; clone_size: few
cdr3_aa: CASSQDLTGGRGTQYF; j_call: TRBJ2-5; v_call: TRBV4-2; clone_size: NA
cdr3_aa: CASSPPVQQGNYEQYF; j_call: TRBJ2-7; v_call: TRBV18; clone_size: many
cdr3_aa: CSARSGTDYGYTF; j_call: TRBJ1-2; v_call: TRBV20-1; clone_size: many
cdr3_aa: CASSPDVQNTEAFF; j_call: TRBJ1-1; v_call: TRBV18; clone_size: once
cdr3_aa: CASSLLEDTQYF; j_call: TRBJ2-3; v_call: TRBV5-6; clone_size: many
cdr3_aa: CASSTGVAEAFF; j_call: TRBJ1-1; v_call: TRBV19; clone_size: few
cdr3_aa: CSVGVAGGEEQFF; j_call: TRBJ2-1; v_call: TRBV29-1; clone_size: NA
cdr3_aa: CSARRGRGQETQYF; j_call: TRBJ2-5; v_call: TRBV20-1; clone_size: many
cdr3_aa: CSARPLFGGRGNYNEQFF; j_call: TRBJ2-1; v_call: TRBV20-1; clone_size: NA
cdr3_aa: CASSRGQGASDEQFF; j_call: TRBJ2-1; v_call: TRBV7-9; clone_size: NA
cdr3_aa: CASSAPGTGTYEQYF; j_call: TRBJ2-7; v_call: TRBV27; clone_size: NA
cdr3_aa: CASSLMTSPQADTQYF; j_call: TRBJ2-3; v_call: TRBV3-1; clone_size: many
cdr3_aa: CASSSGLGTYNEQFF; j_call: TRBJ2-1; v_call: TRBV5-1; clone_size: few
cdr3_aa: CEGGELFF; j_call: TRBJ2-2; v_call: TRBV7-4; clone_size: many
cdr3_aa: CASGQRGYEQYF; j_call: TRBJ2-7; v_call: TRBV6-1; clone_size: NA
cdr3_aa: CASSVGTSGRASHGETQYF; j_call: TRBJ2-5; v_call: TRBV7-8; clone_size: many
cdr3_aa: CASSLGGGGTYEQYF; j_call: TRBJ2-7; v_call: TRBV27; clone_size: NA
cdr3_aa: CASSFDRGYEQYF; j_call: TRBJ2-7; v_call: TRBV5-1; clone_size: many
cdr3_aa: CASSRINNEQFF; j_call: TRBJ2-1; v_call: TRBV12-3/TRBV12-4; clone_size: many
cdr3_aa: CASSPRRRDTFTAFF; j_call: TRBJ1-1; v_call: TRBV5-6; clone_size: many
cdr3_aa: CASSRGRPPGNTIYF; j_call: TRBJ1-3; v_call: TRBV5-1; clone_size: NA
cdr3_aa: CASTLVSGSTEAFF; j_call: TRBJ1-1; v_call: TRBV27; clone_size: many
cdr3_aa: CRARGLADNEQFF; j_call: TRBJ2-1; v_call: TRBV20-1; clone_size: many